A selection of T cell receptor beta chains follows, all from one sample in a study of T cell changes during pregnancy in multiple sclerosis. TCRdb keeps only in-frame clones here, not all; method: immunoSEQ multiplex PCR. The data show some 76,000 clones, over 90% seen once. Here the sequenced sample was CD4+ T cells from peripheral blood mononuclear cells, taken after pregnancy. Every receptor here comes from a female donor with multiple sclerosis, enrolled in a pregnancy study. CDR3s include the opening cysteine and the closing phenylalanine or tryptophan. A D gene is named only where the DNA matches it firmly. Only part of the rows carry a size: once, few, many, or a class if the clone is expanded.

clone_size j_call d_call v_call cdr3_nt cdr3_aa
. TRBJ2-5 . TRBV10-1 TGCGCCAGCAGTGTCGGCGGGCCCCAAGAGACCCAGTACTTC CASSVGGPQETQYF
once TRBJ2-7 TRBD2 TRBV2 TGTGCCAGCAGTGAAGCCCGGGGGGTACACGAGCAGTACTTC CASSEARGVHEQYF
. TRBJ2-5 . TRBV4-2 TGTGCCAGCAGCCTCGAGAGCCAAGAGACCCAGTACTTC CASSLESQETQYF
. TRBJ2-2 TRBD2 TRBV5-1 TGCGCCAGCAGATTGGGGGTACCGGGACTAGCGTCCGGGGAGCTGTTTTTT CASRLGVPGLASGELFF
. TRBJ2-7 TRBD1 TRBV5-5 TGTGCCAGCAGCCGTGGGACAGCGAGCTCCTACGAGCAGTACTTC CASSRGTASSYEQYF
. TRBJ2-4 TRBD1 TRBV7-9 TGTGCCAGCAGCCCTGGGACAGACTTAGCCAAAAACATTCAGTACTTC CASSPGTDLAKNIQYF
. TRBJ2-1 TRBD2 TRBV27 TGTGCCAGCAGGCCACCTAGCGGGATTCCTAATGAGCAGTTCTTC CASRPPSGIPNEQFF
. TRBJ2-3 TRBD2 TRBV7-8 TGTGCCAGCAGAGGGCGACAAGCGGGGAGCACAGATACGCAGTATTTT CASRGRQAGSTDTQYF
. TRBJ2-5 TRBD1 TRBV27 TGTGCCAGCAGCTTGGGACAGGGGGCGAAAGCGACCCAGTACTTC CASSLGQGAKATQYF
. TRBJ2-1 TRBD1 TRBV7-7 TGTGCCAGCAGCTTATCCGGACAGGGGATGTGGGGCTCCTACAATGAGCAGTTCTTC CASSLSGQGMWGSYNEQFF
. TRBJ2-2 . TRBV6-6 TGTGCCAGCAGTTATATTGGGGAGCTGTTTTTT CASSYIGELFF
once TRBJ2-5 . TRBV2 . CASSILASGQETQYF
. TRBJ1-1 . TRBV27 TGTGCCAGCAGTTTAAACGGGGGACTGAACACTGAAGCTTTCTTT CASSLNGGLNTEAFF
. TRBJ2-1 TRBD2 TRBV19 TGTGCCAGTAGTATCACTAGCGGGAGGGCCAACTACAATGAGCAGTTCTTC CASSITSGRANYNEQFF
. TRBJ2-1 . TRBV28 TGTGCCAGCAGTTCCCCCGGCCCCGGGATAGGGGAGCAGTTCTTC CASSSPGPGIGEQFF
. TRBJ1-2 . TRBV5-1 TGCGCCAGCAGCGCCGGTGGGGCAGTTAATAACTATGGCTACACCTTC CASSAGGAVNNYGYTF
. TRBJ2-4 TRBD2 TRBV2 TGTGCCAGCAGTGAAGCGGCTAGCGGGAGTTACATTCAGTACTTC CASSEAASGSYIQYF
. TRBJ2-1 . TRBV29-1 TGCAGCGTTGAAAGCGGGTTACGCTCCTACAATGAGCAGTTCTTC CSVESGLRSYNEQFF
. TRBJ2-2 . TRBV25-1 TGTGCCAGCACCCGGGACTTGAACACCGGGGAGCTGTTTTTT CASTRDLNTGELFF
. TRBJ2-3 TRBD2 TRBV7-6 TGTGCCAGCAGCTTTCTCGCTAGCGGGACCAACCCTAGCACAGATACGCAGTATTTT CASSFLASGTNPSTDTQYF
. TRBJ1-2 TRBD1 TRBV5-1 TGCGCCAGCAGCCTGGGACAGGGGGCCCGGGGCTATGGCTACACCTTC CASSLGQGARGYGYTF
. TRBJ2-6 . TRBV5-5 TGTGCCAGCAGCTTGGTTGTCAGGACTGGGGCCAACGTCCTGACTTTC CASSLVVRTGANVLTF
. TRBJ1-2 . TRBV28 TGTGCCAGCCAAGGATCAGAGCGGAACTATGGCTACACCTTC CASQGSERNYGYTF
. TRBJ2-7 TRBD2 TRBV6-1 TGTGCCAGCAGTGAAAGGCGGGGGGACTACGAGCAGTACTTC CASSERRGDYEQYF
. TRBJ2-1 TRBD1 TRBV29-1 TGCAGCGGCCGGAACAGGGGAGACTACAATGAGCAGTTCTTC CSGRNRGDYNEQFF
. TRBJ2-7 . TRBV5-1 TGCGCCAGCTCCGGACAGTCCTACGAGCAGTACTTC CASSGQSYEQYF
. TRBJ1-1 TRBD1 TRBV19 TGTGCCAGTAGTATGGACAGGGGGAACACTGAAGCTTTCTTT CASSMDRGNTEAFF
. TRBJ1-3 TRBD1 TRBV5-1 TGCGCCAGCAGCTTGGCGGGACAGGTCTCTGGAAACACCATATATTTT CASSLAGQVSGNTIYF
. TRBJ2-2 TRBD2 TRBV5-8 TGTGCCAGCAGCTTGGGAGTAGCGGGTCACACCGGGGAGCTGTTTTTT CASSLGVAGHTGELFF
. TRBJ2-1 . TRBV29-1 TGCAGCGTTGAGCGGCGGCTTGATGAGCAGTTCTTC CSVERRLDEQFF
. TRBJ2-3 TRBD2 TRBV27 TGTGCCAGCCTCGCGGGGGGTTTCGGTGGGACAGATACGCAGTATTTT CASLAGGFGGTDTQYF
. TRBJ1-3 . TRBV9 TGTGCCAGCAGCCCCCGGGATGGAAACACCATATATTTT CASSPRDGNTIYF
. TRBJ1-5 TRBD1 TRBV7-4 TGTGCCAGCAGCTTTCCCGGACAGGGGTCTTTCAAACAGCCCCAGCATTTT CASSFPGQGSFKQPQHF
. TRBJ1-2 . TRBV9 TGTGCCAGCGGGACTGAAGCCTATGGCTACACCTTC CASGTEAYGYTF
. TRBJ1-5 . TRBV5-1 TGCGCCAGCAGCTTGGACGGACAGAGCAATCAGCCCCAGCATTTT CASSLDGQSNQPQHF
. TRBJ1-1 . TRBV27 TGTGCCAGCAGTTTAACGTGGCAGAGGGAAGCTTTCTTT CASSLTWQREAFF
. TRBJ2-3 . TRBV14 TGTGCCAGCAGCCCCTCCGGGAGACGGGATACGCAGTATTTT CASSPSGRRDTQYF
. TRBJ2-2 . TRBV2 TGTGCCAGCAGTACAGGGCGCGGGGAGCTGTTTTTT CASSTGRGELFF
. TRBJ2-3 TRBD1 TRBV4-1 TGCGCCAGCAGAACAGGGGCCGCTCCGGATACGCAGTATTTT CASRTGAAPDTQYF
. TRBJ1-1 TRBD1 TRBV6-5 TGTGCCAGCAGCTCGGACAGGGGGCGAGTAGCTTTCTTT CASSSDRGRVAFF
. TRBJ2-7 . TRBV5-5 TGTGCCAGCAGCTTCAGCTCCTACGAGCAGTACTTC CASSFSSYEQYF
. TRBJ2-1 TRBD2 TRBV5-5 TGTGCCAGCAGTCAGCGGGAGAAGACCTACAATGAGCAGTTCTTC CASSQREKTYNEQFF
. TRBJ2-7 . TRBV4-2 TGTGCCAGCAGCCAAGGGCTAGCAGGATACGAGCAGTACTTC CASSQGLAGYEQYF
few TRBJ2-3 TRBD2 TRBV28 TGTGCCAGCAGTACATTAGCGGGAGAGGGGAATGGGGGGCAGTATTTT CASSTLAGEGNGGQYF
. TRBJ2-7 TRBD2 TRBV11-2 TGTGCCAGCAGCCACAAGACTAGCTCCGGCTCCTACGAGCAGTACTTC CASSHKTSSGSYEQYF
. TRBJ1-2 . TRBV5-5 TGTGCCAGCAGCTTGTTTAGGGGAGGTGGCTACACCTTC CASSLFRGGGYTF
. TRBJ2-7 TRBD1 TRBV5-1 TGCGCCAGCAGCTCCGGGACAGGGGGCAACGAGCAGTACTTC CASSSGTGGNEQYF
. TRBJ1-2 . TRBV29-1 TGCAGCGTTGAAGTTATGCGGGGGGCTGACTATGGCTACACTTTC CSVEVMRGADYGYTF
. TRBJ1-1 TRBD1 TRBV5-1 TGCGCCAGCAGCTTCGGACAGGGTGGTTTTACTGAAGCTTTCTTT CASSFGQGGFTEAFF
. TRBJ1-1 . TRBV19 TGTGCCAGTAGTATAGGAGGGTTCACTGAAGCTTTCTTT CASSIGGFTEAFF
. TRBJ2-1 . TRBV11-2 TGTGCCAGCAGCTTGTCCGGGACTAATGAGCAGTTCTTC CASSLSGTNEQFF
once TRBJ1-2 . TRBV27 TGTGCCAGCAGTTTCAATACGGGGCGGGAAGGCTACACCTTC CASSFNTGREGYTF
. TRBJ2-7 . TRBV4-2 TGTGCCAGCAGCCAAGATCAACGGGAGACCTACGAGCAGTACTTC CASSQDQRETYEQYF
once TRBJ2-1 . TRBV6-6 TGTGCCAGCAGTCTAGGCTCCCTTGAGCAGTTCTTC CASSLGSLEQFF
. TRBJ2-5 . TRBV5-1 TGCGCCAGCAGCTTGGATCTAGGTTTCCAAGAGACCCAGTACTTC CASSLDLGFQETQYF
. TRBJ2-5 . TRBV5-6 TGTGCCAGCAGCTTGGAGTTCGGTACCCAAGAGACCCAGTACTTC CASSLEFGTQETQYF
. TRBJ2-7 . TRBV28 TGTGCCAGCAGTTTAGCCAGGGTGGAGCAGTACTTC CASSLARVEQYF
. TRBJ1-2 . TRBV6-5 TGTGCCAGCAGTTATTCTCTCTCCTATGGCTACACCTTC CASSYSLSYGYTF
. TRBJ1-1 . TRBV25-1 TGTGCCAGCAGTGAATCTAGGGGAACTAACACTGAAGCTTTCTTT CASSESRGTNTEAFF
few TRBJ2-1 TRBD2 TRBV6-4 TGTGCCAGAGGCCCCTCTCTAGCGGGAGTGTCTCACAATGAGCAGTTCTTC CARGPSLAGVSHNEQFF